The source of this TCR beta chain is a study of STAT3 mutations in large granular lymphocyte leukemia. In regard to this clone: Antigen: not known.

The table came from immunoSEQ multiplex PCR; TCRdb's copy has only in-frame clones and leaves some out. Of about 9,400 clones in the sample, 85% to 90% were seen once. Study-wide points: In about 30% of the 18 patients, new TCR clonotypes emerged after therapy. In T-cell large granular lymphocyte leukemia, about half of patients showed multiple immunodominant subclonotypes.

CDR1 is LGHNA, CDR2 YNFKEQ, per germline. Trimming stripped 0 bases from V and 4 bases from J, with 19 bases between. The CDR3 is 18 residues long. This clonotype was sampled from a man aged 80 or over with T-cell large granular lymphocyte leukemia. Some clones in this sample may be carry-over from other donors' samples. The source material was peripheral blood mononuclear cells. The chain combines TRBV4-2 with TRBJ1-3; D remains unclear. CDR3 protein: CASSQDVGSPLLGNTIYF. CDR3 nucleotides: TGTGCCAGCAGCCAAGATGTAGGGAGTCCCCTTCTGGGAAACACCATATATTTT.